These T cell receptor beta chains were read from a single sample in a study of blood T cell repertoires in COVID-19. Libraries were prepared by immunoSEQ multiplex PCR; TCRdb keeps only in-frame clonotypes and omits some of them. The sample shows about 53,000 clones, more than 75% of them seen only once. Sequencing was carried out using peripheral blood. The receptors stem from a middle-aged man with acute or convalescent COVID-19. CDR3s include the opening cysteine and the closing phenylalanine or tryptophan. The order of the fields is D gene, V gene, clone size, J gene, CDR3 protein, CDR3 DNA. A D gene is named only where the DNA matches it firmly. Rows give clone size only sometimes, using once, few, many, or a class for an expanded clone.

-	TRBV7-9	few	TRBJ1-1	CASTRDTEAFF	TGTGCCAGCACCCGGGACACTGAAGCTTTCTTT
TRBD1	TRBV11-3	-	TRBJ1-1	CATTGEVTEAFF	TGTGCCACGACAGGGGAGGTGACTGAAGCTTTCTTT
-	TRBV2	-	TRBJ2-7	CASSLPVSRDEQYF	TGTGCCAGCAGTCTACCGGTTTCTCGGGACGAGCAGTACTTC
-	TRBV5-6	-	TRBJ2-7	CASSLSGSEQYF	TGTGCCAGCAGCTTGTCCGGGTCCGAGCAGTACTTC
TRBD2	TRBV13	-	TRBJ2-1	CASSFRTSGTDEQFF	TGTGCCAGCAGCTTTCGCACTAGCGGGACTGATGAGCAGTTCTTC
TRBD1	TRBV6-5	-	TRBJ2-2	CASCKTGMIPGELFF	TGTGCCAGTTGTAAGACAGGGATGATCCCCGGGGAGCTGTTTTTT
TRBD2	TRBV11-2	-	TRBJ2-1	CASSLDHFKAGGPLNEQFF	TGTGCCAGCAGCTTAGATCATTTCAAAGCGGGAGGGCCGCTCAATGAGCAGTTCTTC
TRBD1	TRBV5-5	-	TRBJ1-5	CASSIETGMSNQPQHF	TGTGCCAGCAGCATCGAGACAGGGATGAGCAATCAGCCCCAGCATTTT
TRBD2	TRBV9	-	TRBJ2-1	CASSVGPGGGSFF	TGTGCCAGCAGCGTAGGTCCCGGCGGGGGTTCGTTCTTC
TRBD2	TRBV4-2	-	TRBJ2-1	CASSQDRAGVPYNEQFF	TGTGCCAGCAGCCAAGATAGGGCGGGAGTGCCCTACAATGAGCAGTTCTTC
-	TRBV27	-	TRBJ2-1	CASRGWYNEQFF	TGTGCCAGCAGGGGCTGGTACAATGAGCAGTTCTTC
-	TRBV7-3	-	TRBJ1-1	CASSLSLDKKEAFF	TGTGCCAGCAGCTTAAGTCTCGACAAGAAAGAAGCTTTCTTT
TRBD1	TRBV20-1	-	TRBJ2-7	CSASDPGQIYEQYF	TGCAGTGCGAGTGATCCGGGACAGATCTACGAGCAGTACTTC
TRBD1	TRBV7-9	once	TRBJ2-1	CASSFTGGNEQFF	TGTGCCAGCAGCTTTACAGGGGGCAATGAGCAGTTCTTC
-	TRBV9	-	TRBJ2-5	CASSPRGETQYF	TGTGCCAGCAGCCCGCGGGGAGAGACCCAGTACTTC
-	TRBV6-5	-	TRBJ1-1	CASSYTENTEAFF	TGTGCCAGCAGCTACACAGAGAACACTGAAGCTTTCTTT
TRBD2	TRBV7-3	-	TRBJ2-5	CASSLLAGVETQYF	TGTGCCAGCAGCTTACTAGCGGGAGTCGAGACCCAGTACTTC
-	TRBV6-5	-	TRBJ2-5	CASSTGLQETQYF	TGTGCCAGCAGTACAGGGTTGCAAGAGACCCAGTACTTC
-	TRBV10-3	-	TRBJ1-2	CAIRITGIGYGYTF	TGTGCCATCAGGATTACAGGGATCGGCTATGGCTACACCTTC
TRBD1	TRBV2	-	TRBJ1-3	CASSRDRRNTIYF	TGTGCCAGCAGTAGGGACAGGCGAAACACCATATATTTT
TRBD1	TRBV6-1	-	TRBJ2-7	CVSSEFGQGAYEQYF	TGTGTCAGCAGTGAATTTGGACAGGGGGCGTACGAGCAGTACTTC
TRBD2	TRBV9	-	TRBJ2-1	CASSTPHSGGTSRLFYNEQFF	TGTGCCAGCAGCACCCCACACTCGGGGGGGACTAGCAGACTCTTCTACAATGAGCAGTTCTTC
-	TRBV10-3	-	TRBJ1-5	CAISGQLGSGQPQHF	TGTGCCATCAGTGGTCAGCTTGGATCGGGGCAGCCCCAGCATTTT
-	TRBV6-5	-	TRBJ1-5	CASSQAGASNQPQHF	TGTGCCAGCAGCCAAGCAGGGGCTAGCAATCAGCCCCAGCATTTT
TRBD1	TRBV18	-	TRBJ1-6	CASSLSGRTGGLNSPLHF	TGTGCCAGCTCACTCTCAGGTCGGACAGGGGGCCTTAATTCACCCCTCCACTTT
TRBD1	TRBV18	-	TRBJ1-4	CASSPPRTGVGNEKLFF	TGTGCCAGCTCACCACCGAGGACAGGGGTGGGTAATGAAAAACTGTTTTTT
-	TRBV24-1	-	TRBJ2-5	CATSEGAQETQYF	TGTGCCACCAGTGAAGGGGCTCAAGAGACCCAGTACTTC
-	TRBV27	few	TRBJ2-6	CASSPRGAVLSGANVLTF	TGTGCCAGCAGTCCTCGGGGGGCGGTGCTATCTGGGGCCAACGTCCTGACTTTC
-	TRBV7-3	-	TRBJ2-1	CASSLRGASDEQFF	TGTGCCAGCAGCCTGCGCGGCGCGAGCGATGAGCAGTTCTTC
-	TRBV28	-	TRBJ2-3	CASSSPSVPLDTQYF	TGTGCCAGCAGTTCTCCCTCGGTGCCTCTGGATACGCAGTATTTT
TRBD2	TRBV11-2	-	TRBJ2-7	CASSSAGLRGVYEQYF	TGTGCCAGCAGCTCTGCGGGGCTACGGGGGGTCTACGAGCAGTACTTC
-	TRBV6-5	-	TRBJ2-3	CASSGLAGRTQYF	TGTGCCAGCAGCGGTTTGGCGGGGCGCACGCAGTATTTT
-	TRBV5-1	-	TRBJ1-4	CASSSGLGKEKLFF	TGCGCCAGCAGCTCGGGACTGGGGAAAGAAAAACTGTTTTTT
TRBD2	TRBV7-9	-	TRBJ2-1	CASSSSGSYNEQFF	TGTGCCAGCAGTAGTAGCGGGTCCTACAATGAGCAGTTCTTC
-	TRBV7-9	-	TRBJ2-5	CASSLALGIEQTQYF	TGTGCCAGCAGCTTAGCGCTAGGTATAGAACAGACCCAGTACTTC
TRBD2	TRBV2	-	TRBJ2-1	CASSGGLADNEQFF	TGTGCCAGCAGCGGGGGACTAGCGGACAATGAGCAGTTCTTC
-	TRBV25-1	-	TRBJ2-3	CASSRNPGGTDTQYF	TGTGCCAGCAGTAGAAACCCCGGGGGCACAGATACGCAGTATTTT
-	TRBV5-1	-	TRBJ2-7	CASSSRGYEQYF	TGCGCCAGCAGTTCCAGGGGCTACGAGCAGTACTTC
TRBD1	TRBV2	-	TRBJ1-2	CASSGGQGLDRYTF	TGTGCCAGCAGTGGGGGACAGGGGTTGGATCGCTACACCTTC
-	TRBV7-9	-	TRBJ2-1	CASSTQLATAVPYNEQFF	TGTGCCAGCAGCACGCAGCTGGCCACAGCGGTCCCGTACAATGAGCAGTTCTTC
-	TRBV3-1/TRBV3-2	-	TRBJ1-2	CASSQAAPNYGYTF	TGTGCCAGCAGCCAGGCGGCGCCTAACTATGGCTACACCTTC
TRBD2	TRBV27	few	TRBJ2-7	CASSLGGVYEQYF	TGTGCCAGCAGTTTAGGGGGGGTCTACGAGCAGTACTTC
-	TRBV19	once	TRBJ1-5	CASSMGQGSNQPQHF	TGTGCCAGTAGTATGGGGCAGGGGTCCAATCAGCCCCAGCATTTT
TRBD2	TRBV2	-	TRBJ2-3	CASSESLRGGASTDTQYF	TGTGCCAGCAGTGAATCTTTGCGGGGGGGGGCTAGCACAGATACGCAGTATTTT
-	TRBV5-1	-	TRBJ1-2	CASSLVARDYGYTF	TGCGCCAGCAGCTTGGTTGCCAGGGACTATGGCTACACCTTC
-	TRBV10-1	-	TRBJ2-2	CASSEGAGELFF	TGCGCCAGCAGTGAAGGGGCCGGGGAGCTGTTTTTT
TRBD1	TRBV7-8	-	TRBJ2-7	CASSTRDRGGTYEQYF	TGTGCCAGCAGCACCCGGGACAGGGGCGGGACCTACGAGCAGTACTTC
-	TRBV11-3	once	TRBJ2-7	CASSLGPGHPLEQYF	TGTGCCAGCAGCTTAGGCCCCGGACACCCCCTAGAGCAGTACTTC
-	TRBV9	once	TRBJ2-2	CASSVGGRGRGPTGELFF	TGTGCCAGCAGCGTAGGAGGGAGGGGCAGGGGGCCCACCGGGGAGCTGTTTTTT
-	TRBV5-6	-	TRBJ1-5	CASSLAGRNQPQHF	TGTGCCAGCAGCTTGGCCGGGAGGAATCAGCCCCAGCATTTT
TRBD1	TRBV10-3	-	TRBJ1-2	CAIRAGTGPLNYGYTF	TGTGCCATCAGAGCCGGGACAGGCCCCCTGAACTATGGCTACACCTTC
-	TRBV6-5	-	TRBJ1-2	CASSPGGGYTF	TGTGCCAGCAGTCCCGGTGGTGGCTACACCTTC
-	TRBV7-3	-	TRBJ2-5	CASSLRWQETQYF	TGTGCCAGCAGCTTGCGCTGGCAAGAGACCCAGTACTTC
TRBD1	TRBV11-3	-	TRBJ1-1	CASSYGQGVEAFF	TGTGCCAGCAGCTACGGACAGGGCGTTGAAGCTTTCTTT
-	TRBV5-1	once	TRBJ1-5	CASSLEGVGQPQHF	TGCGCCAGCAGCTTGGAAGGGGTAGGTCAGCCCCAGCATTTT
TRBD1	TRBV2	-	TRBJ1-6	CASTGTGGSLGSPLHF	TGTGCCAGCACCGGGACAGGGGGTTCATTGGGTTCACCCCTCCACTTT
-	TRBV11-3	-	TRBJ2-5	CASSFDFQETQYF	TGTGCCAGCAGCTTCGACTTCCAAGAGACCCAGTACTTC
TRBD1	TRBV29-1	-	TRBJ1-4	CSVEADRGRRKLFF	TGCAGCGTTGAAGCGGACAGGGGGCGACGCAAACTGTTTTTT
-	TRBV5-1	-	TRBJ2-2	CASSLRGPNTGELFF	TGCGCCAGCAGCTTGAGAGGGCCGAACACCGGGGAGCTGTTTTTT